This is a list of T cell receptor beta chains from one sample in a study of response to subunit inactivated influenza vaccine. TCRdb recomputed calls from the RT-PCR reads with MiXCR, one row per CDR3 protein. The data contain fewer than 700,000 distinct CDR3 sequences, under 15% of them singletons. This specimen consisted of PBMCs from blood, obtained more than 35 days after vaccination. The receptors derive from a man aged 45-60 years who received an inactivated influenza vaccine. Both conserved end residues are part of each CDR3. A D gene is named only where the DNA matches it firmly. Rows may omit the clone size; those that give it use once, few, many or a size class.

CSASFSGLVRNEQFF TGCAGTGCTTCCTTTTCGGGACTAGTGCGCAATGAGCAGTTCTTC TRBV20-1 TRBD2 TRBJ2-1 few
CASSVRGTPSGEAFF TGTGCCAGTAGTGTTCGAGGGACACCCTCCGGTGAAGCTTTCTTT TRBV19 NA TRBJ1-1 few
CSARDPRTGLNTGELFF TGCAGTGCTAGAGACCCAAGGACAGGGCTGAACACCGGGGAGCTGTTTTTT TRBV20-1 TRBD1 TRBJ2-2 NA
CASSPRTGREQYF TGTGCCAGCAGTCCAAGGACAGGGCGAGAGCAGTACTTC TRBV12-3/TRBV12-4 TRBD1 TRBJ2-7 many
CASSLAGREGKNIQYF TGCGCCAGCAGCTTGGCAGGGAGAGAGGGCAAAAACATTCAGTACTTC TRBV5-1 NA TRBJ2-4 NA
CASSFPGQGERLYTF TGTGCCAGCAGTTTCCCGGGACAGGGGGAGAGACTCTACACCTTC TRBV6-2/TRBV6-3 TRBD1 TRBJ1-2 NA
CASSLTSVGAIYNEQFF TGTGCCAGCAGCCTTACTAGCGTGGGGGCAATCTACAATGAGCAGTTCTTC TRBV7-9 NA TRBJ2-1 NA
CASSRGASQLHGELFF TGTGCCAGCAGTCGGGGGGCTAGCCAACTTCACGGGGAGCTGTTTTTT TRBV6-1 NA TRBJ2-2 NA
CASGRGVQYF TGTGCCAGCGGCCGAGGGGTTCAGTACTTC TRBV27 NA TRBJ2-4 many
CSVEGGALETQYF TGCAGCGTTGAAGGGGGGGCCCTGGAGACCCAGTACTTC TRBV29-1 NA TRBJ2-5 NA
CASRLSQGAGESQPQHF TGCGCCAGCAGACTTTCTCAGGGGGCTGGGGAGAGTCAGCCCCAGCATTTT TRBV4-1 TRBD1 TRBJ1-5 NA
CASSPGSTADSYNSPLHF TGTGCCAGCAGCCCCGGGTCCACCGCTGACAGTTATAATTCACCCCTCCACTTT TRBV7-8 NA TRBJ1-6 NA
CASTYTGGGTEAFF TGTGCCAGCACGTACACAGGGGGGGGGACTGAAGCTTTCTTT TRBV28 TRBD1 TRBJ1-1 NA
CASRRPGQGWYEQYF TGTGCCAGCAGAAGGCCGGGACAGGGGTGGTACGAGCAGTACTTC TRBV28 TRBD1 TRBJ2-7 NA
CSASTGGNQPQHF TGCAGTGCTAGTACCGGGGGAAATCAGCCCCAGCATTTT TRBV20-1 NA TRBJ1-5 NA
CASSRTSGDYYEQYF TGTGCCAGCAGCCGGACTAGCGGGGACTACTACGAGCAGTACTTC TRBV7-6 TRBD2 TRBJ2-7 few
CSVEGGNTEAFF TGCAGCGTTGAAGGAGGGAACACTGAAGCTTTCTTT TRBV29-1 NA TRBJ1-1 NA
CASSAQGVNQPQHF TGTGCCAGCAGCGCCCAGGGGGTTAATCAGCCCCAGCATTTT TRBV27 TRBD1 TRBJ1-5 few
CASSITGLNTQYF TGTGCCAGCAGCATCACGGGACTAAATACGCAGTATTTT TRBV7-2 TRBD2 TRBJ2-3 many
CAISYPGNTEAFF TGTGCCATCAGCTACCCGGGTAACACTGAAGCTTTCTTT TRBV10-3 NA TRBJ1-1 many
CASIGANSPLHF TGTGCCAGCATCGGGGCAAATTCACCCCTCCACTTT TRBV12-3/TRBV12-4 NA TRBJ1-6 NA
CSATNTGATEAFF TGCAGTGCTACCAATACAGGGGCGACTGAAGCTTTCTTT TRBV20-1 TRBD1 TRBJ1-1 NA
CASTITRVNTGELFF TGTGCCAGCACGATCACCCGGGTGAACACCGGGGAGCTGTTTTTT TRBV3-1 NA TRBJ2-2 few
CASSLAGSSYNEQFF TGTGCCAGCAGCTTAGCAGGGAGCTCCTACAATGAGCAGTTCTTC TRBV7-2 NA TRBJ2-1 many
CASSPGRAPGYNEQFF TGTGCCAGCAGTCCGGGCAGGGCTCCGGGCTACAATGAGCAGTTCTTC TRBV12-3/TRBV12-4 NA TRBJ2-1 many
CATSTRLAGALMTDTQYF TGTGCCACCAGCACCCGACTAGCGGGGGCGTTAATGACAGATACGCAGTATTTT TRBV15 TRBD2 TRBJ2-3 few
CASSQAFRDTQYF TGCGCCAGCAGCCAAGCGTTCCGGGATACGCAGTATTTT TRBV4-3 NA TRBJ2-3 few
CASSLPDRDYEQYF TGTGCCAGCAGCTTGCCGGACAGAGACTACGAGCAGTACTTC TRBV5-6 NA TRBJ2-7 NA
CASSRLAGELNTGELFF TGCGCCAGCAGCAGACTAGCGGGGGAGCTGAACACCGGGGAGCTGTTTTTT TRBV5-1 TRBD2 TRBJ2-2 NA
CASSYGQVTEAFF TGTGCCAGCAGTTATGGACAGGTTACTGAAGCTTTCTTT TRBV12-3/TRBV12-4 TRBD1 TRBJ1-1 NA
CSAIEGGVDEQFF TGCAGTGCTATAGAGGGAGGGGTCGATGAGCAGTTCTTC TRBV20-1 TRBD2 TRBJ2-1 NA
CASSSRGPGWSGELFF TGTGCCAGCAGCTCCAGGGGGCCAGGATGGTCCGGGGAGCTGTTTTTT TRBV7-8 TRBD1 TRBJ2-2 NA
CASSRTGLSVSTDTQYF TGTGCCAGCAGCCGGACGGGACTTTCCGTAAGCACAGATACGCAGTATTTT TRBV3-1 NA TRBJ2-3 NA
CSASIAGRGQETQYF TGCAGTGCTAGTATTGCCGGGAGAGGCCAAGAGACCCAGTACTTC TRBV20-1 NA TRBJ2-5 NA
CASSAIAGADEQFF TGTGCCAGCAGCGCGATAGCGGGAGCGGATGAGCAGTTCTTC TRBV9 TRBD2 TRBJ2-1 few
CASSRRSGEKLFF TGTGCCAGCAGCCGACGCTCCGGCGAAAAACTGTTTTTT TRBV3-1 NA TRBJ1-4 few
CASSLERVGTQYF TGTGCCAGCAGCCTGGAACGTGTTGGTACGCAGTATTTT TRBV6-2/TRBV6-3 NA TRBJ2-3 NA
CSVGGGGAPGQFF TGCAGCGTTGGTGGCGGGGGGGCTCCTGGGCAGTTCTTC TRBV29-1 TRBD2 TRBJ2-1 NA
CASSRAGGADTQYF TGTGCCAGCAGTCGAGCGGGGGGTGCGGATACGCAGTATTTT TRBV12-3/TRBV12-4 TRBD2 TRBJ2-3 many
CSVGSLGPYEQYF TGCAGCGTTGGTTCGTTGGGGCCCTACGAGCAGTACTTC TRBV29-1 NA TRBJ2-7 NA
CASSLKGAGEQYF TGTGCCAGCAGTTTGAAGGGGGCGGGGGAGCAGTACTTC TRBV12-3/TRBV12-4 NA TRBJ2-7 NA
CASSQEWAGGYEQYF TGCGCCAGCAGCCAAGAGTGGGCAGGGGGGTACGAGCAGTACTTC TRBV4-3 NA TRBJ2-7 NA
CATSRPGSETQYF TGTGCCACCAGTCGACCAGGATCGGAGACCCAGTACTTC TRBV15 NA TRBJ2-5 NA
CSGTGTSGGGSYNEQFF TGCAGCGGGACCGGGACTAGCGGGGGGGGGTCCTACAATGAGCAGTTCTTC TRBV29-1 TRBD2 TRBJ2-1 NA
CASSQWLNYEQYF TGCGCCAGCAGCCAGTGGTTAAACTACGAGCAGTACTTC TRBV4-1 NA TRBJ2-7 few
CASSEYESSYEQYF TGTGCCAGCAGTGAATACGAGAGCTCCTACGAGCAGTACTTC TRBV25-1 NA TRBJ2-7 few
CASSVEGNTGELFF TGTGCCAGCAGCGTAGAAGGTAACACCGGGGAGCTGTTTTTT TRBV9 NA TRBJ2-2 NA
CASSQDLRADSGNNEQFF TGCGCCAGCAGCCAAGATCTCAGAGCGGACTCGGGGAACAATGAGCAGTTCTTC TRBV4-3 NA TRBJ2-1 many
CASSPSRGTHSGANVLTF TGTGCCAGCAGCCCCTCCCGGGGGACCCACTCTGGGGCCAACGTCCTGACTTTC TRBV9 NA TRBJ2-6 NA
CASSSRGTNYGYTF TGTGCCAGCAGTTCAAGAGGGACTAACTATGGCTACACCTTC TRBV12-3/TRBV12-4 NA TRBJ1-2 NA
CASTRGLAGGSYEQYF TGCGCCAGCACCCGCGGCCTAGCGGGGGGATCCTACGAGCAGTACTTC TRBV5-1 TRBD2 TRBJ2-7 few
CASSIRLVTGANVLTF TGTGCCAGCAGCATCCGACTAGTAACTGGGGCCAACGTCCTGACTTTC TRBV3-1 NA TRBJ2-6 many
CASSSPDQPGLAGSPYEQYF TGTGCCAGCAGCTCCCCTGACCAGCCGGGACTAGCGGGATCGCCCTACGAGCAGTACTTC TRBV11-2 TRBD2 TRBJ2-7 few
CASSTGEGYNEQFF TGTGCCAGCAGTACAGGGGAAGGTTACAATGAGCAGTTCTTC TRBV12-3/TRBV12-4 TRBD1 TRBJ2-1 NA